This entry features one TCR beta chain sequence. The data derive from a study of blood T cell repertoires in COVID-19. Turning to the study itself: Donors in the United States, Italy and Spain gave samples during acute or convalescent COVID-19.

V was cut by 6 bases and J by 0 bases, with 15 bases left in between. The CDR3 runs to 16 residues. Germline-derived CDR1 and CDR2 are SGHVS and FNYEAQ. Participant age was roughly 18 to 90 years, and participants resided in 25 or so US areas. Participants reported their clinical history, and cohort assignment relied on those reports. A case of COVID-19 had been met by exposed participants within 2 weeks before study entry. TCRdb keeps only in-frame clones here, not all; method: immunoSEQ multiplex PCR. The table has 140,000 to 150,000 clones, roughly 89% seen once. Material for sequencing was PBMCs or T cells enriched from blood (not recorded which). The V call is TRBV7-6, the J call TRBJ1-3; D perhaps matches TRBD1 (5 bases). This sequence originates from a woman aged 45-65 years who had been exposed to COVID-19. CDR3 nucleotide sequence: TGTGCCAGCAGTTTCGGACATCGAGGCTCTGGAAACACCATATATTTT. Its protein is CASSFGHRGSGNTIYF.